This is a list of T cell receptor beta chains from one sample in a study of T cell responses to AZD1222 COVID-19 vaccine. Data came from immunoSEQ multiplex PCR; TCRdb stores just in-frame clones and leaves some out. The sample includes over 150,000 clones, under 95% of them seen just once. The sequencing here drew on peripheral blood, taken 28 days after the second AZD1222 dose. These receptors were collected from an adult who received the AZD1222 COVID-19 vaccine. The CDR3 runs from the conserved cysteine through the conserved F or W.

j_call v_call cdr3_aa
TRBJ1-1 TRBV6-5 CASSTPRETEAFF
TRBJ2-3 TRBV24-1 CATSDSGRGTDTQYF
TRBJ1-1 TRBV7-9 CASSRGAAPNTEAFF
TRBJ1-1 TRBV14 CASSQNRGTEAFF
TRBJ2-7 TRBV3-1/TRBV3-2 CASSHEGGAGEQYF
TRBJ1-4 TRBV3-1/TRBV3-2 CASSHSRGLATNEKLFF
TRBJ2-5 TRBV29-1 CSAYPSHQETQYF
TRBJ1-3 TRBV3-1/TRBV3-2 CASSHVGTADGNTIYF
TRBJ1-2 TRBV19 CASSIGEGYGYTF
TRBJ2-3 TRBV13 CASSLGGGPDTQYF
TRBJ1-4 TRBV28 CASIGGPGKLFF
TRBJ1-1 TRBV7-2 CASSLGGANTEAFF
TRBJ1-4 TRBV6-5 CASRGQSSYEKLFF
TRBJ1-3 TRBV4-2 CASSQDDGPGLNTIYF
TRBJ2-1 TRBV5-6 CASSLVPGAAGSNEQFF
TRBJ2-1 TRBV18 CASSPQAYQGSEQFF
TRBJ2-5 TRBV5-1 CASSLSTHEQETQYF
TRBJ2-5 TRBV19 CASRMPGSQETQYF
TRBJ2-5 TRBV7-3 CASSLGGGTETQYF
TRBJ1-5 TRBV28 CASTRGGGGRKGPQHF
TRBJ2-4 TRBV7-9 CASQKGQGKNIQYF
TRBJ2-1 TRBV4-3 CASSQGYGRDEQFF
TRBJ2-7 TRBV6-5 CASSPRPTYEQYF
TRBJ2-7 TRBV29-1 CSVGGQSYEQYF
TRBJ2-1 TRBV29-1 CSVGRINYNEQFF
TRBJ2-7 TRBV24-1 CADPRVTGARHEQYF
TRBJ1-1 TRBV29-1 CSVISGVGTEAFF
TRBJ2-3 TRBV5-1 CASSYGTDTQYF
TRBJ1-1 TRBV6-6 CASNPTGSEAFF
TRBJ2-7 TRBV10-1 CASSPPGSIGAEQYF
TRBJ1-2 TRBV2 CASSDSGYSVYGYTF
TRBJ1-6 TRBV12-3/TRBV12-4 CASSLEGSPLHF
TRBJ1-6 TRBV7-9 CASSLYRADNSPLHF
TRBJ1-5 TRBV4-2 CASSQPNTEEPQHF
TRBJ2-7 TRBV6-4 CASSAGQGGNEQYF
TRBJ2-7 TRBV29-1 CSVERDRGYEQYF
TRBJ1-1 TRBV10-3 CAISLGISMNTEAFF
TRBJ1-2 TRBV29-1 CSVEGGQVGYGYTF
TRBJ1-2 TRBV2 CASRDRGHDGYTF
TRBJ2-4 TRBV4-2 CASSPGQGQNIQYF
TRBJ1-3 TRBV7-9 CASSQTGSGNTIYF
TRBJ2-7 TRBV9 CASSVAWTGYEQYF
TRBJ2-7 TRBV5-1 CASSFTSGGSPKEQYF
TRBJ2-1 TRBV6-6 CASTERGGLNEQFF
TRBJ2-7 TRBV5-1 CASSPITGGGPYEQYF
TRBJ2-3 TRBV5-1 CASSGGSGHTDTQYF
TRBJ1-1 TRBV30 CAWSVLGGTEAFF
TRBJ2-1 TRBV7-7 CASSLAPFNAGGINEQFF
TRBJ1-2 TRBV4-1 CASSQVGQNYGYTF
TRBJ1-1 TRBV2 CASSPGTGRTEAFF
TRBJ2-2 TRBV16 CASSHRQGSTGELFF
TRBJ1-1 TRBV7-9 CASPTLEAFF
TRBJ1-6 TRBV6-5 CASRVRVNSPLHF
TRBJ2-7 TRBV19 CASSRAGTSSYEQYF
TRBJ1-4 TRBV6-5 CASSFWDKANEKLFF
TRBJ1-5 TRBV9 CASSATGDNQPQHF
TRBJ2-5 TRBV18 CASSPLGQGAQETQYF